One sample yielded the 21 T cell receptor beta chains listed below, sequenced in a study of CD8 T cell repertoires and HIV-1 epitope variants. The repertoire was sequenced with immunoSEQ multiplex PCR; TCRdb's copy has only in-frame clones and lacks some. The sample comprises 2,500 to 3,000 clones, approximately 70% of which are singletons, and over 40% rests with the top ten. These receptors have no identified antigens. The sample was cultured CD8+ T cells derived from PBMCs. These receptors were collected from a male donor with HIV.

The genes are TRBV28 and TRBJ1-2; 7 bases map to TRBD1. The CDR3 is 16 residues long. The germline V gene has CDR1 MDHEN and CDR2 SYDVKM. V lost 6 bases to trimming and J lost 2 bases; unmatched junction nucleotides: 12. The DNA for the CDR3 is TGTGCCAGCAGCCTATCGCAGGGGGAGGGAAACTATGGCTACACCTTC. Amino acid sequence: CASSLSQGEGNYGYTF.

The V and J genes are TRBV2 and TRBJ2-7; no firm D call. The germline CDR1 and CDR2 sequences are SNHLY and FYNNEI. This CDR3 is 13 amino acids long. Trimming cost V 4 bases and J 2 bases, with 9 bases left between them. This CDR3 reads CASSVPGTYEQYF. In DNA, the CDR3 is TGTGCCAGCAGTGTGCCAGGAACCTACGAGCAGTACTTC.

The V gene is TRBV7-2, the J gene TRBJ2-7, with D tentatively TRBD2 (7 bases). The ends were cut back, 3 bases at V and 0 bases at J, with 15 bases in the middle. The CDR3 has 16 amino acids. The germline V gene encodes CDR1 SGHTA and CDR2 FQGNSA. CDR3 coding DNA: TGTGCCAGCAGCTTCCGCGGGGGCGGCCTCTCCTACGAGCAGTACTTC. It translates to CASSFRGGGLSYEQYF.

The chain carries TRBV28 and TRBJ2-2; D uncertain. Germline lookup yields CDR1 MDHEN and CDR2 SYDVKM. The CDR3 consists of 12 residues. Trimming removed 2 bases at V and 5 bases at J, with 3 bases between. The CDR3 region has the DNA TGTGCCAGCAGTTTAGAGACCGGGGAGCTGTTTTTT. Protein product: CASSLETGELFF.

DNA for the CDR3: TGTGCCAGCAGCCTTCGACCTAATCAGCCCCAGCATTTT. This translates into CASSLRPNQPQHF. This chain joins TRBV7-2 and TRBJ1-5; D is uncertain. The germline V and J ends were trimmed by 5 bases and 4 bases, with 9 bases remaining between them. CDR3 length: 13 residues. The germline V gene encodes CDR1 SGHTA and CDR2 FQGNSA.

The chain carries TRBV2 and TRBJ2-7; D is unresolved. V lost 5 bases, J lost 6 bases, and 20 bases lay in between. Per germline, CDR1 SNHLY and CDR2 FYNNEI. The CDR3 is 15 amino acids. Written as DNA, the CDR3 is TGTGCCAGCAGTCCACAAGAGCCCCTTGTTCCCGAGCAGTACTTC. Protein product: CASSPQEPLVPEQYF.

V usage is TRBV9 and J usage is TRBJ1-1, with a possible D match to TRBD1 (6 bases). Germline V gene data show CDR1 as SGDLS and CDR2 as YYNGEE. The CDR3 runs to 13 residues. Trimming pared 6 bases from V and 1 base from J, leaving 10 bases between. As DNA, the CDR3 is TGTGCCAGCACGGGACATGAGAACACTGAAGCTTTCTTT. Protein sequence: CASTGHENTEAFF.

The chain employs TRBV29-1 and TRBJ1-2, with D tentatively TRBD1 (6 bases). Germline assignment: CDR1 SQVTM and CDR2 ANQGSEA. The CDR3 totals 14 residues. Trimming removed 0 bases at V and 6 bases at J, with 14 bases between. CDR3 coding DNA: TGCAGCGTTGAAGATATGGGGGGCGTGGATGGCTACACCTTC. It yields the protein CSVEDMGGVDGYTF. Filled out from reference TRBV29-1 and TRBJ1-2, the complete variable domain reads SAVISQKPSRDICQRGTSLTIQCQVDSQVTMMFWYRQQPGQSLTLIATANQGSEATYESGFVIDKFPISRPNLTFSTLTVSNMSPEDSSIYLCSVEDMGGVDGYTFGSGTRLTVV.

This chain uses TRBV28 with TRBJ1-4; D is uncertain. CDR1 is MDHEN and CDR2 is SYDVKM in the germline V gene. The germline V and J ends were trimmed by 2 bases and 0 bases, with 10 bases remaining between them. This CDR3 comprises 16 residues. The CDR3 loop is CASSLLVDSTNEKLFF. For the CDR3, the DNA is TGTGCCAGCAGTTTACTAGTTGATTCAACTAATGAAAAACTGTTTTTT.

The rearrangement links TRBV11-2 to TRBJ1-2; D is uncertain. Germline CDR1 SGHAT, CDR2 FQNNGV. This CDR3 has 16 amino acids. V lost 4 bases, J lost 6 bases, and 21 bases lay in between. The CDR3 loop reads CASSSPLAGSPNGYTF. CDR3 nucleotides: TGTGCCAGCAGCTCCCCCCTGGCAGGATCCCCGAATGGCTACACCTTC.

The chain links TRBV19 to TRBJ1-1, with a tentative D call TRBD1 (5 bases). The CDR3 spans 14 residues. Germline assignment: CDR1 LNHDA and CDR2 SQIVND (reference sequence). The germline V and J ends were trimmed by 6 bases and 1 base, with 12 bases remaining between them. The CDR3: CASSSGRGNTEAFF. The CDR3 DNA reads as TGTGCCAGTAGCTCAGGGAGGGGGAACACTGAAGCTTTCTTT.

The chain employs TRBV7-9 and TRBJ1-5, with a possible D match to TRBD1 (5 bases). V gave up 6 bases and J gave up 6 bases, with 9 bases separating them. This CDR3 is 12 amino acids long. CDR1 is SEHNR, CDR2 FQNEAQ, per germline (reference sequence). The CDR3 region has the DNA TGTGCCAGCAGAGCGGGGACTCAGCCCCAGCATTTT. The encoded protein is CASRAGTQPQHF.

The CDR3 reads CAGHDSGARKLFF. The CDR3 coding sequence is TGTGCCGGGCATGACTCCGGGGCCCGAAAACTGTTTTTT. This chain joins TRBV30 and TRBJ1-4; the D gene is possibly TRBD1 (5 bases). CDR1 and CDR2 from the germline V gene are GTSNPN and SVGIG (reference sequence). The CDR3 extends over 13 amino acids. V was clipped by 8 bases and J by 10 bases, with 20 bases between them.

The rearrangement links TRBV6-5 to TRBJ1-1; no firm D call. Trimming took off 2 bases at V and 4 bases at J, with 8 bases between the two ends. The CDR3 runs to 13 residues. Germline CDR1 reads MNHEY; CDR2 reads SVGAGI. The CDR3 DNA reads TGTGCCAGCAGTTACGTGGGAGGCACTGAAGCTTTCTTT. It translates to CASSYVGGTEAFF.

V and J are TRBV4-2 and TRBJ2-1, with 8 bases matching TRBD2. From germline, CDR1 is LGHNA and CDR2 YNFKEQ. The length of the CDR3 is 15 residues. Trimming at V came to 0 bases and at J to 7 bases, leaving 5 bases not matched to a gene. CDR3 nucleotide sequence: TGTGCCAGCAGCCAAGAAGGCGGGGGGATAAATGAGCAGTTCTTC. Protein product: CASSQEGGGINEQFF.

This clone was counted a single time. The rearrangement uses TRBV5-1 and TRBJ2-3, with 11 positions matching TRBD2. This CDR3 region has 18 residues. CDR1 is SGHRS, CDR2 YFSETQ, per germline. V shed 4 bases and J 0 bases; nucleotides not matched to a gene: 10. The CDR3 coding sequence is TGCGCCAGCAGCCCGACTAGCGGGACCACTCTGAGCACAGATACGCAGTATTTT. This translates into CASSPTSGTTLSTDTQYF.

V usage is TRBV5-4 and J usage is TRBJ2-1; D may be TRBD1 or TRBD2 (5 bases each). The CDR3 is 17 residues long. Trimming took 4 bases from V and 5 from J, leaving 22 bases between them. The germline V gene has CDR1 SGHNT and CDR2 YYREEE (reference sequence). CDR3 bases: TGTGCCAGCAGCCCCCAGGGTGGACTCCCCGCCGACAATGAGCAGTTCTTC. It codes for CASSPQGGLPADNEQFF.

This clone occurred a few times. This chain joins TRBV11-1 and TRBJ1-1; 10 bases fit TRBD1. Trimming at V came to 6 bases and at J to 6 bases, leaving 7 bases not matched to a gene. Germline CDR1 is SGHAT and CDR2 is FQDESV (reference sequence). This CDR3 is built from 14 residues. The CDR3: CASRSGQGLAEAFF. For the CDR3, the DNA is TGTGCCAGCAGATCGGGACAGGGGTTGGCTGAAGCTTTCTTT.

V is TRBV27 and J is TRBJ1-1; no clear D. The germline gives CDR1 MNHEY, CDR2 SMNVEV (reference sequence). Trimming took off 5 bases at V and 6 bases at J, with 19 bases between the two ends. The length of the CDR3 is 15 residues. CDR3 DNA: TGTGCCAGCAGTCCTCCCGGGCCTTTTTCGCCTGAAGCTTTCTTT. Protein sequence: CASSPPGPFSPEAFF.

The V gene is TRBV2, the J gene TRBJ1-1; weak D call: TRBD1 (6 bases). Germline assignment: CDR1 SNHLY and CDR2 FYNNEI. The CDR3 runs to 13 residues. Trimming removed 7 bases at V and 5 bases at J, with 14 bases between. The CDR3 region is CASTLKGGTEAFF. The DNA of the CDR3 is TGTGCCAGCACCTTAAAAGGGGGGACTGAAGCTTTCTTT. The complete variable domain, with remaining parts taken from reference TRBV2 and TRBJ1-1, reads EPEVTQTPSHQVTQMGQEVILRCVPISNHLYFYWYRQILGQKVEFLVSFYNNEISEKSEIFDDQFSVERPDGSNFTLKIRSTKLEDSAMYFCASTLKGGTEAFFGQGTRLTVV.

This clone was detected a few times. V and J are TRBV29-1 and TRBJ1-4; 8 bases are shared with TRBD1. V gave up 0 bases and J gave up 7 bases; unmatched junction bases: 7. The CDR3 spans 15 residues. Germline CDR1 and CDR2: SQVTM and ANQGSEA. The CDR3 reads CSVEEVGQEGEKLFF. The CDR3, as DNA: TGCAGCGTTGAAGAGGTGGGACAGGAGGGTGAAAAACTGTTTTTT.